There are a few counts of the clone carrying this TCR beta chain. Its target is unknown. Investigators excluded patients with uncontrolled infection, other autoimmune disease, pregnancy or lactation. This sample was included in a study of T cells in Graves' hyperthyroidism and ophthalmopathy. TCR beta CDR3 region amplification was performed from RNA transcripts. The primer set for the first-round RT-PCR of the TCR CDR3 was HTBI. Via MiXCR, TCRdb re-called the multiplex PCR reads, giving one row per CDR3 protein. The sample contains approximately 600,000 distinct CDR3 sequences, 14% of which appear only once. The study, taken as a whole, reports: Blood also carried most thyroid clonotypes expanded above 0.001.

The germline CDR1 and CDR2 sequences are GTSNPN and SVGIG (reference sequence). The CDR3 spans 17 residues. J lost 4 bases, V lost 0 bases, and 14 bases had no gene match. The rearrangement links TRBV30 to TRBJ1-2; 7 positions match TRBD1. This clonotype was obtained from a woman under 30 with Graves' ophthalmopathy. The sample consisted of blood. The CDR3 DNA sequence: TGTGCCTGGAGTGTAGGACGTATGAGGGGGCTAGTCTATGGCTACACCTTC. The encoded protein is CAWSVGRMRGLVYGYTF.